The rows below give T cell receptor beta chains drawn from one sample of a study of cytomegalovirus exposure and HLA in healthy donors. Produced via immunoSEQ multiplex PCR; TCRdb's table is partial and in-frame only. The sample holds fewer than 200,000 clones; over 75% are singletons and the top ten take approximately 0.55%. Sequenced material: PBMCs. The receptors were gathered from a woman aged 45-65 years in good health and CMV-seronegative. CDR3s include the opening cysteine and the closing phenylalanine or tryptophan. A D gene is named only where the DNA matches it firmly. The size field is filled for only some rows; it gives once, few, many or a size class.

TRBD1,TRBJ1-1,.,TRBV6-5,CASSSTGLNTEAFF,TGTGCCAGCAGTTCGACAGGGTTGAACACTGAAGCTTTCTTT
TRBD2,TRBJ2-3,.,TRBV13,CASSPPLAGEFTDTQYF,TGTGCCAGCAGCCCACCACTAGCGGGGGAGTTCACAGATACGCAGTATTTT
.,TRBJ1-1,.,TRBV5-4,CASSLQGSMNTEAFF,TGTGCCAGCAGCTTGCAGGGGAGCATGAACACTGAAGCTTTCTTT
TRBD1,TRBJ2-7,once,TRBV19,CASSMTGSKVGSYEQYF,TGTGCCAGTAGTATGACAGGGTCGAAAGTCGGATCCTACGAGCAGTACTTC
.,TRBJ2-3,.,TRBV9,CASSSSRVHTDTQYF,TGTGCCAGCAGCTCCTCCAGGGTCCACACAGATACGCAGTATTTT
.,TRBJ1-2,.,TRBV2,CASRRQSNYGYTF,TGTGCCAGCAGGAGACAGTCTAACTATGGCTACACCTTC
TRBD1,TRBJ2-2,.,TRBV11-3,CASSFRTGASTGELFF,TGTGCCAGCAGCTTCAGGACAGGGGCTTCTACCGGGGAGCTGTTTTTT
TRBD1,TRBJ1-3,.,TRBV7-3,CASSPGQGRNTIYF,TGTGCCAGCAGCCCGGGACAGGGCAGAAACACCATATATTTT
TRBD2,TRBJ2-2,.,TRBV6-1,CASGTREYGGELFF,TGTGCCAGCGGTACGCGGGAGTACGGCGGGGAGCTGTTTTTT
.,TRBJ2-7,.,TRBV6-1,CTSSESSLTYEQYF,TGTACCAGCAGTGAGTCTTCCCTTACCTACGAGCAGTACTTC
TRBD2,TRBJ2-3,.,TRBV2,CASRTSGRYTDTQYF,TGTGCCAGCCGTACTAGCGGGAGGTACACAGATACGCAGTATTTT
.,TRBJ2-5,.,TRBV5-1,CASSLYQETQYF,TGCGCCAGCAGCCTGTACCAAGAGACCCAGTACTTC
TRBD2,TRBJ2-7,.,TRBV5-4,CASSLSSGGFPNEQYF,TGTGCCAGCAGCTTGAGTAGCGGGGGGTTCCCTAACGAGCAGTACTTC
.,TRBJ1-4,few,TRBV6-1,CASSEVSLNEKLFF,TGTGCCAGCAGTGAAGTGAGTCTCAATGAAAAACTGTTTTTT
.,TRBJ2-6,.,TRBV5-1,CASSLEAGSGANVLTF,TGCGCCAGCAGCTTGGAGGCGGGCTCAGGGGCCAACGTCCTGACTTTC
TRBD1,TRBJ2-1,.,TRBV9,CASSPPGQSLSNEQFF,TGTGCCAGCAGTCCACCGGGACAGAGTCTTTCCAATGAGCAGTTCTTC
.,TRBJ2-1,.,TRBV2,CASSEGRGNSYNEQFF,TGTGCCAGCAGTGAAGGACGCGGCAACTCCTACAATGAGCAGTTCTTC
.,TRBJ2-6,.,TRBV6-1,CASSQGPGANVLTF,TGTGCCAGCAGTCAGGGGCCTGGGGCCAACGTCCTGACTTTC
TRBD1,TRBJ1-2,.,TRBV6-1,CASSEVGTGEGYTF,TGTGCCAGCAGTGAAGTTGGGACAGGGGAGGGCTACACCTTC
.,TRBJ2-2,.,TRBV28,CASSLSPTQFLGVTGELFF,TGTGCCAGCAGTTTATCCCCTACCCAGTTCTTAGGGGTCACCGGGGAGCTGTTTTTT
TRBD1,TRBJ1-2,.,TRBV7-9,CASSLSDREDYGYTF,TGTGCCAGCAGCTTAAGTGACAGGGAGGACTATGGCTACACCTTC
TRBD1,TRBJ1-2,.,TRBV27,CASSPGTGVGYGYTF,TGTGCCAGCAGTCCCGGGACAGGGGTAGGCTATGGCTACACCTTC
.,TRBJ1-1,.,TRBV29-1,CSVDLSNTEAFF,TGCAGCGTTGACTTGTCGAACACTGAAGCTTTCTTT
TRBD2,TRBJ2-5,.,TRBV4-1,CASSQDRVAGGPEKTQYF,TGCGCCAGCAGCCAAGATCGTGTAGCGGGAGGGCCGGAAAAGACCCAGTACTTC
.,TRBJ1-2,.,TRBV5-4,CASSSREPGAPGDTF,TGTGCCAGCAGCTCTCGGGAACCAGGGGCCCCGGGCGACACCTTC
.,TRBJ2-5,.,TRBV5-1,CASSSGQIQETQYF,TGCGCCAGCAGCTCTGGACAGATCCAAGAGACCCAGTACTTC
.,TRBJ2-1,.,TRBV11-2,CASSLDRGTYNEQFF,TGTGCCAGCAGCTTAGACCGGGGTACCTACAATGAGCAGTTCTTC
.,TRBJ1-1,.,TRBV18,CASSHRDTEAFF,TGTGCCAGCTCACACCGGGACACTGAAGCTTTCTTT
.,TRBJ2-5,.,TRBV11-3,CASSLTGYETQYF,TGTGCCAGCAGCTTAACAGGGTACGAGACCCAGTACTTC
TRBD2,TRBJ2-3,.,TRBV11-1,CASAARGITDTQYF,TGTGCCAGCGCTGCGCGGGGGATCACAGATACGCAGTATTTT
TRBD1,TRBJ2-7,.,TRBV4-1,CASSQDEGAYEQYF,TGCGCCAGCAGCCAAGATGAGGGGGCGTACGAGCAGTACTTC
TRBD1,TRBJ2-7,.,TRBV19,CASSLPGQSTYEQYF,TGTGCCAGTAGCCTTCCGGGACAGTCAACCTACGAGCAGTACTTC
TRBD1,TRBJ2-7,.,TRBV2,CASSSDRGDSYEQYF,TGTGCCAGCAGTAGCGACAGGGGCGATTCCTACGAGCAGTACTTC
.,TRBJ2-5,.,TRBV7-2,CASSLIDIKETQYF,TGTGCCAGCAGCTTGATCGACATTAAAGAGACCCAGTACTTC
.,TRBJ1-4,.,TRBV14,CASSQDQGVALGKLFF,TGTGCCAGCAGCCAAGATCAAGGGGTAGCTTTGGGAAAACTGTTTTTT
.,TRBJ2-5,.,TRBV4-2,CASSQVSGGQETQYF,TGTGCCAGCAGCCAAGTGTCCGGGGGTCAAGAGACCCAGTACTTC
TRBD1,TRBJ1-4,.,TRBV18,CASSPTGAPNEKLFF,TGTGCCAGCTCACCAACAGGGGCCCCTAATGAAAAACTGTTTTTT
.,TRBJ1-2,few,TRBV5-1,CASSLAGYGYTF,TGCGCCAGCAGCTTGGCAGGGTATGGCTACACCTTC
.,TRBJ2-3,once,TRBV7-2,CASSLSALATDTQYF,TGTGCCAGCAGCTTATCGGCCCTAGCCACAGATACGCAGTATTTT
.,TRBJ1-1,few,TRBV6-6,CASSWEKNTEAFF,TGTGCCAGCAGTTGGGAGAAGAACACTGAAGCTTTCTTT
.,TRBJ1-5,.,TRBV28,CASSPPQKPQHF,TGTGCCAGCAGTCCCCCGCAGAAGCCCCAGCATTTT
.,TRBJ1-2,.,TRBV7-2,CASSQPQRGLFLGYTF,TGTGCCAGCAGCCAACCACAAAGGGGCCTTTTTTTGGGCTACACCTTC